The text below deals with one T cell receptor (beta chain). Its antigen is unknown. CDR3 length: 15 residues. Germline V gives CDR1 LNHDA, CDR2 SQIVND (reference sequence). V shed 4 bases and J 5 bases; nucleotides not matched to a gene: 6. The sort gate was single viable CD3+CD4+CD8-CD45RO+ cells for memory CD4+ T cells. These data are taken from a study of memory CD4+ T cells and cytomegalovirus serostatus. The wider study: Healthy Belgian adult donors included about nine CMV-positive and some 23 CMV-negative people. Study-level findings and limits: Of more than 150 reported CMV TCRbeta sequences, around 62 were found in memory CD4+ repertoires.

The data were produced by immunoSEQ multiplex PCR, yet TCRdb's version contains in-frame clones alone and is incomplete. The sample lists about 41,000 clones, over 65% occurring once. The TCR was taken from an adult in good health and CMV-seronegative. This chain connects TRBV19 to TRBJ2-3, with 10 bases aligning to TRBD1. Sequenced: memory CD4+ T cells from blood. The CDR3 protein is CASSTGTGVGDTQYF. The CDR3 bases are TGTGCCAGTAGTACCGGGACAGGGGTAGGAGATACGCAGTATTTT.